The sample holds many counts of the clone carrying this T cell receptor (beta chain). Its antigen is as yet unknown. The data stem from a study of molecular identifiers for immune sequencing clone quantification. Whole-study results and caveats: Reports indicate spiked Jurkat TCR RNA from one cell could be found among approximately 1 million naive cells.

Germline V lookup: CDR1 SQVTM, CDR2 ANQGSEA. Trimming took off 2 bases at V and 0 bases at J, with 8 bases between the two ends. The CDR3 has 15 residues. Each CDR3 protein is one row after TCRdb ran MiXCR on the PCR reads. The sample has 40,000 to 50,000 distinct CDR3 sequences; 15% to 20% are singletons. The sequencing input was naive CD8+ T cells from blood, with Jurkat cell RNA spiked in. The subset denotes: FACS-sorted CD8+CD4-CCR7+CD45RA+ naive T cells. The chain has TRBV29-1 and TRBJ2-6; no definite D call. The receptor was isolated from a human donor in good health. Some libraries in this study had Jurkat cell RNA spiked in. Here the CDR3 DNA reads TGCAGCGTTGAACGGGCGGCCTCTGGGGCCAACGTCCTGACTTTC. Residues: CSVERAASGANVLTF.